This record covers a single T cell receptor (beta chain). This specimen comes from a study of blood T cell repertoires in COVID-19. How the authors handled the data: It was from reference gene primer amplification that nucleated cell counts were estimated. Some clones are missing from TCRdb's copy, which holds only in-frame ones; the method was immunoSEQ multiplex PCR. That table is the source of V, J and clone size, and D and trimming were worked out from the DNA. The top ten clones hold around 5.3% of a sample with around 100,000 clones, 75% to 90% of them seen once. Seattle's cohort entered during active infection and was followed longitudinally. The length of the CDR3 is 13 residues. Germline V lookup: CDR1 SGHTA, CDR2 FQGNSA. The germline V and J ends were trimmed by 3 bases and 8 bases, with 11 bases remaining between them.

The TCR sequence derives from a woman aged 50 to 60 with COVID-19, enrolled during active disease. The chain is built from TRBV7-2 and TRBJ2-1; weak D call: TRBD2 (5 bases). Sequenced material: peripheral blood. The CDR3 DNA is TGTGCCAGCAGCTTGGGGAGAGGCGATGAGCAGTTCTTC. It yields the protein CASSLGRGDEQFF.